The 24 T cell receptor beta chains reported below all come from one sample, sequenced in a study of T cells after yellow fever vaccination. TCRdb re-called the 5' RACE reads with MiXCR, one entry per CDR3 protein. The sample contains a few hundred thousand distinct CDR3 sequences, roughly 8.3% of which appear only once. Sequenced here: PBMCs, sampled roughly 46 days after the first yellow fever vaccination. All receptors derive from a man younger than 35 who received the YFV17D yellow fever vaccine.

The chain employs TRBV7-3 and TRBJ2-3; D is undetermined. The CDR3 extends over 13 amino acids. Trimming stripped 4 bases from V and 6 bases from J, with 11 bases between. Germline loops: CDR1 SGHTA, CDR2 FQGTGA. The CDR3, as DNA: TGTGCCAGCAGCTCCGGGCCCGAGGATACGCAGTATTTT. It yields the protein CASSSGPEDTQYF.

This clonotype has more than one count but fewer than ten. The rearrangement joins TRBV5-1 to TRBJ2-7; D remains unclear. CDR1 and CDR2 (germline): SGHRS, YFSETQ. Trimming took 0 bases from V and 3 from J, leaving 16 bases between them. The CDR3 covers 16 residues. CDR3 sequence (DNA): TGCGCCAGCAGCTTGGCAGGCGCCACCCACATCTACGAGCAGTACTTC. It yields the protein CASSLAGATHIYEQYF.

The V and J genes are TRBV7-9 and TRBJ2-3; D gene unclear. V lost 5 bases, J lost 3 bases, and 9 bases lay in between. Germline V gene lookup returns CDR1 SEHNR and CDR2 FQNEAQ (reference sequence). The CDR3 consists of 13 residues. CDR3 amino acids: CASSPRVTDTQYF. As DNA, the CDR3 is TGTGCCAGCAGCCCCCGGGTAACAGATACGCAGTATTTT.

The chain has TRBV27 and TRBJ2-1; 8 nucleotides agree with TRBD1. V gave up 3 bases and J gave up 10 bases; unmatched junction bases: 5. The CDR3 covers 13 residues. From germline, CDR1 is MNHEY and CDR2 SMNVEV (reference sequence). The CDR3 coding sequence is TGTGCCAGCAGTTTGTCACGACAGGGGGAGCAGTTCTTC. It codes for CASSLSRQGEQFF.

In its sample, this clonotype was seen many times. For the CDR3, the DNA is TGCGCCAGCAGCTTGGACCCGGGGGACACCGGGGAGCTGTTTTTT. Translated, it gives CASSLDPGDTGELFF. The chain carries TRBV5-1 and TRBJ2-2; tentative D call: TRBD2 (6 bases). V lost 0 bases, J lost 3 bases, and 9 bases lay in between. The CDR3 covers 15 residues. Per the germline V gene, CDR1 is SGHRS and CDR2 is YFSETQ.

This clonotype was seen a few times. The V gene is TRBV12-3 or TRBV12-4, the J gene TRBJ1-3; D call uncertain. Trimming took 8 bases from V and 0 from J, leaving 8 bases between them. This CDR3 spans 13 amino acids. CDR3 coding DNA: TGTGCCAGCCACAGCTCCTCTGGAAACACCATATATTTT. It translates to CASHSSSGNTIYF.

This clonotype came up many times. This chain links TRBV20-1 with TRBJ1-1; D ambiguous. CDR1 is DFQATT and CDR2 is SNEGSKA in the germline V gene (reference sequence). CDR3 length: 12 residues. With 7 bases removed from V and 6 bases from J, the gap between germline ends came to 15 bases. The CDR3 loop reads CSVSEDRAEAFF. CDR3 DNA: TGCAGTGTATCCGAGGACCGGGCTGAAGCTTTCTTT.

The table lists this clonotype with a few counts. The chain is built from TRBV27 and TRBJ1-2, with D possibly matching TRBD1 (5 bases). The CDR3 sequence is 15 residues long. V was trimmed by 2 bases and J by 4 bases, leaving 14 bases between them. Per germline, CDR1 MNHEY and CDR2 SMNVEV (reference sequence). In DNA form, the CDR3 reads TGTGCCAGCAGTTTAGGTGCGTGGGGCCCCTATGGCTACACCTTC. It translates to CASSLGAWGPYGYTF.

This clonotype was seen ten or more times. The V gene is TRBV6-2 or TRBV6-3, the J gene TRBJ2-5; no reliable D call. The CDR3 has 12 residues. CDR1 and CDR2 from the germline V gene are MNHEY and SVGEGT. Trimming left V 0 bases short and J 4 bases short, with 3 bases between. The CDR3 DNA is TGTGCCAGCAGTTACTCGACAGAGACCCAGTACTTC. Amino acids: CASSYSTETQYF.

The chain has TRBV12-3 or TRBV12-4 and TRBJ2-1; TRBD1 agrees at 7 bases. The CDR3 totals 16 residues. Trimming cost V 0 bases and J 4 bases; bases outside gene matches: 6. Written as DNA, the CDR3 is TGTGCCAGCAGTTTAGCGCTTGGGACAGCTTACAATGAGCAGTTCTTC. Translating it yields CASSLALGTAYNEQFF.

This clonotype has just a few counts. In DNA, the CDR3 is TGTGCCAGCAGGTGGCGGGGGCAGGGAGATACGCAGTATTTT. Residues: CASRWRGQGDTQYF. The V call is TRBV12-3 or TRBV12-4, the J call TRBJ2-3; D might be TRBD2 (7 bases). This CDR3 has 14 residues. Trimming removed 6 bases at V and 5 bases at J, with 15 bases between.

This clonotype was counted many times. J is TRBJ2-3 and V is TRBV5-6; no clear D. CDR1 and CDR2 from the germline V gene are SGHDT and YYEEEE. CDR3 size: 12 residues. Trimming took off 0 bases at V and 5 bases at J, with 4 bases between the two ends. The CDR3 reads CASSLGIDTQYF. For the CDR3, the DNA is TGTGCCAGCAGCTTGGGGATAGATACGCAGTATTTT.

V is TRBV7-9 and J is TRBJ2-1; 9 nucleotides line up with TRBD2. The V segment lost 4 bases and the J segment 4 bases; nucleotides outside the gene matches: 5. CDR1 and CDR2 (germline): SEHNR, FQNEAQ (reference sequence). This CDR3 has 15 amino acids. Here the CDR3 reads CASSSTTSGYNEQFF. In nucleotides, the CDR3 is TGTGCCAGCAGCTCGACGACTAGCGGATACAATGAGCAGTTCTTC.

The chain joins TRBV20-1 to TRBJ2-2, with TRBD2 matching over 7 bases. The CDR3 spans 14 residues. The V and J ends lost 0 bases and 8 bases, in that order; junction bases with no gene match: 6. Germline V gives CDR1 DFQATT, CDR2 SNEGSKA (reference sequence). The CDR3 DNA sequence: TGCAGTGCTAGAGACGCGACTAGCCTAGGGGAGCTGTTTTTT. As protein: CSARDATSLGELFF.

This sequence joins TRBV5-1 and TRBJ2-1; D gene unclear. This CDR3 comprises 15 residues. Germline V lookup: CDR1 SGHRS, CDR2 YFSETQ. The V and J ends lost 0 bases and 1 base respectively, with 8 bases between them. CDR3 bases: TGCGCCAGCAGCTTGGACGACGTATCCTACAATGAGCAGTTCTTC. Amino acids: CASSLDDVSYNEQFF. The variable domain in full, with the rest retrieved from reference TRBV5-1 and TRBJ2-1, is KAGVTQTPRYLIKTRGQQVTLSCSPISGHRSVSWYQQTPGQGLQFLFEYFSETQRNKGNFPGRFSGRQFSNSRSEMNVSTLELGDSALYLCASSLDDVSYNEQFFGPGTRLTVL.

V is TRBV18 and J is TRBJ2-3; D unresolved. Trimming took 0 bases from V and 6 from J, leaving 7 bases between them. In germline, CDR1 is KGHSH, CDR2 LQKENI. The length of the CDR3 is 13 residues. In DNA, the CDR3 is TGTGCCAGCTCACCACCATCGTTGGATACGCAGTATTTT. Amino acid sequence: CASSPPSLDTQYF.

This clonotype came up a few times. The chain has TRBV6-2 or TRBV6-3 and TRBJ1-1; unclear D gene. The CDR3 has 15 residues. Germline CDR1 and CDR2: MNHEY and SVGEGT. Trimming took off 6 bases at V and 1 base at J, with 15 bases between the two ends. The CDR3 sequence is CASSSHGVRNTEAFF. The CDR3 DNA follows: TGTGCCAGCAGCTCCCACGGGGTACGGAACACTGAAGCTTTCTTT.

This clonotype was found many times. The chain is built from TRBV3-1 and TRBJ1-5, with D uncertain. This CDR3 has 13 amino acids. Germline CDR1 reads LGHDT; CDR2 reads YNNKEL (reference sequence). Trimming took off 0 bases at V and 6 bases at J, with 6 bases between the two ends. Here the CDR3 reads CASSQDTGQPQHF. The DNA of the CDR3 is TGTGCCAGCAGCCAAGATACGGGTCAGCCCCAGCATTTT.

This clonotype was found a few times. The chain employs TRBV5-1 and TRBJ2-7; TRBD1 is a possible D gene (5 bases). Germline V gene data show CDR1 as SGHRS and CDR2 as YFSETQ. The CDR3 length is 16 residues. The V end lost 3 bases, the J end lost 4 bases, and 20 bases lay between the germline ends. The CDR3 loop is CASSSSPGSSEYEQYV. CDR3 DNA sequence: TGCGCCAGCAGCTCGAGTCCAGGGTCCTCGGAATACGAGCAGTACGTC.

This clonotype appeared a few times. The V and J genes are TRBV4-1 and TRBJ2-5; no firm D call. V lost 2 bases, J lost 0 bases, and 4 bases lay in between. This CDR3 has 13 residues. Germline CDR1 is MGHRA and CDR2 is YSYEKL. The DNA for the CDR3 is TGCGCCAGCAGCCAATTGTACCAAGAGACCCAGTACTTC. It translates to CASSQLYQETQYF.

This clonotype was counted between two and nine times. The genes are TRBV29-1 and TRBJ2-3; D remains unclear. The V and J ends lost 7 bases and 0 bases respectively, with 8 bases between them. The CDR3 totals 12 residues. The germline V gene encodes CDR1 SQVTM and CDR2 ANQGSEA. The CDR3 bases are TGCAGCGCCGTACTTAGCACAGATACGCAGTATTTT. Encoded protein: CSAVLSTDTQYF.

This clonotype has a handful of counts. The chain uses TRBV11-2 and TRBJ2-7, with D uncertain. Germline V gives CDR1 SGHAT, CDR2 FQNNGV. The CDR3 extends over 15 amino acids. The V end lost 0 bases, the J end lost 2 bases, and 11 bases lay between the germline ends. CDR3 protein: CASSLDSDGTYEQYF. The CDR3, as DNA: TGTGCCAGCAGCTTAGATTCCGACGGAACCTACGAGCAGTACTTC.

The chain carries TRBV20-1 and TRBJ2-7; D is perhaps TRBD1 (6 bases). Germline values: CDR1 DFQATT, CDR2 SNEGSKA (reference sequence). The CDR3 is 15 amino acids. V was clipped by 3 bases and J by 3 bases, with 18 bases between them. The CDR3 DNA follows: TGCAGTGCTAGGCCCCCGACCGGGACACTCTACGAGCAGTACTTC. Amino acids: CSARPPTGTLYEQYF.

V is TRBV5-1 and J is TRBJ2-3; TRBD1 agrees at 9 bases. V trimming: 0 bases; J trimming: 4 bases; junction bases outside the gene matches: 3. The germline V gene encodes CDR1 SGHRS and CDR2 YFSETQ. The CDR3 covers 15 residues. CDR3 in DNA: TGCGCCAGCAGCTTGGAGGACAGGGGACCAGATACGCAGTATTTT. Translation: CASSLEDRGPDTQYF.